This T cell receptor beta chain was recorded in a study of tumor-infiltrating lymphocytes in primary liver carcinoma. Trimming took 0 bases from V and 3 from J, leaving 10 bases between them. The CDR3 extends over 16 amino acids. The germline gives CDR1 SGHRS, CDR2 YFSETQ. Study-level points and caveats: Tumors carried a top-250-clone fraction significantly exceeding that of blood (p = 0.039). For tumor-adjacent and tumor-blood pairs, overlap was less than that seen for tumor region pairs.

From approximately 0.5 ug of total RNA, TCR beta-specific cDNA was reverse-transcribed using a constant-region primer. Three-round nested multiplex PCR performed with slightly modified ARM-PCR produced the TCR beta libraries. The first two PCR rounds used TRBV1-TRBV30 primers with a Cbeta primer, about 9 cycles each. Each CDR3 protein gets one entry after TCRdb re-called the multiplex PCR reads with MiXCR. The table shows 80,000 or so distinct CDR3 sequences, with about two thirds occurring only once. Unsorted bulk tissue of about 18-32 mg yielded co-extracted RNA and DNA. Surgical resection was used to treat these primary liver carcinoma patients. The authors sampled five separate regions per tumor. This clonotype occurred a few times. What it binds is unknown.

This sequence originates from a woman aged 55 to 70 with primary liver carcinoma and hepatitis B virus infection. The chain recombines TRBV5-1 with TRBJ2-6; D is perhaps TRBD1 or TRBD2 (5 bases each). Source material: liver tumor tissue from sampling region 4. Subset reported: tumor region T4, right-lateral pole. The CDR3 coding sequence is TGCGCCAGCAGCTTGGGGGACGGGGTTGGGGCCAACGTCCTGACTTTC. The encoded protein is CASSLGDGVGANVLTF.